In its sample, the clone carrying this T cell receptor beta chain was seen a few times. Antigen unknown. These data are taken from a study of OX40 agonist ivuxolimab in advanced cancers. Overall study: Dose-escalation patients' cancers were hepatocellular carcinoma, melanoma, renal cell or head and neck cancer. Overall study results and limits: Among T cells, CD8+ cells averaged more expanded clones than CD4+ cells. Dose levels from 0.1 to 3.0 mg/kg saw CD4+ and CD8+ blood T cells expand clonally by week 6.

The CDR3 totals 15 residues. Trimming removed 1 base at V and 1 base at J, with 10 bases between. Germline V lookup: CDR1 MDHEN, CDR2 SYDVKM. TCRdb's copy holds only in-frame clones and misses some; the assay was immunoSEQ multiplex PCR. The profile shows some 67,000 clones, around nine tenths of them singletons. The genes are TRBV28 and TRBJ1-1; D unresolved. This receptor was taken from an adult with an advanced solid tumor such as melanoma, head and neck, liver or kidney cancer. The sample in question was CD4+ or CD8+ T cells sorted from blood, obtained in a trial of the OX40 agonist ivuxolimab. The CDR3 DNA reads as TGTGCCAGCAGTTTATCGACGCGGGGGAACACTGAAGCTTTCTTT. This sequence encodes CASSLSTRGNTEAFF.